Listed below are T cell receptor beta chains from one sample, sequenced in a study of T cell responses to AZD1222 COVID-19 vaccine. Profiling relied on immunoSEQ multiplex PCR, and the TCRdb table lists in-frame clones only, not all of them. The sample records around 100,000 clones, 91% being singletons. The sequenced sample was peripheral blood, obtained on day 0 of AZD1222 vaccination. Receptors originate from an adult in good health. Both conserved end residues are part of each CDR3. D genes are given only for firm matches. For some rows the clone size is stated as once, few or many, or as a class when expanded; others skip it.

CDR3aa: CASSLMGDAPFF; CDR3nt: TGTGCCAGCAGCTTGATGGGGGATGCGCCGTTCTTC; d_gene: .; j_gene: TRBJ2-1; abundance: .; len: 12; v_gene: TRBV11-2
CDR3aa: CASSHDTGNTIYF; CDR3nt: TGTGCCAGCAGCCACGACACTGGAAACACCATATATTTT; d_gene: .; j_gene: TRBJ1-3; abundance: .; len: 13; v_gene: TRBV9
CDR3aa: CASSRGQTNTGELFF; CDR3nt: TGTGCCAGCAGTCGGGGACAGACGAACACCGGGGAGCTGTTTTTT; d_gene: TRBD1; j_gene: TRBJ2-2; abundance: .; len: 15; v_gene: TRBV2
CDR3aa: CASRETNLEQYF; CDR3nt: TGTGCCAGCCGGGAAACCAACCTCGAGCAGTACTTC; d_gene: .; j_gene: TRBJ2-7; abundance: .; len: 12; v_gene: TRBV27
CDR3aa: CAWSPKEGQIGFNYGYTF; CDR3nt: TGTGCCTGGAGTCCGAAAGAGGGCCAAATCGGATTTAACTATGGCTACACCTTC; d_gene: .; j_gene: TRBJ1-2; abundance: .; len: 18; v_gene: TRBV30
CDR3aa: CASSLGQGPGELFF; CDR3nt: TGTGCCAGCAGCTTAGGCCAGGGTCCCGGGGAGCTGTTTTTT; d_gene: .; j_gene: TRBJ2-2; abundance: .; len: 14; v_gene: TRBV7-8
CDR3aa: CASSPGQGIGELFF; CDR3nt: TGTGCCAGCAGTCCGGGACAGGGTATCGGGGAGCTGTTTTTT; d_gene: TRBD1; j_gene: TRBJ2-2; abundance: .; len: 14; v_gene: TRBV6-4
CDR3aa: CASILRQGINTGELFF; CDR3nt: TGTGCCAGCATCCTTCGACAGGGGATAAACACCGGGGAGCTGTTTTTT; d_gene: TRBD1; j_gene: TRBJ2-2; abundance: .; len: 16; v_gene: TRBV28
CDR3aa: CASSSNGPLEQYF; CDR3nt: TGTGCCAGCAGTAGCAATGGCCCCCTCGAGCAGTACTTC; d_gene: .; j_gene: TRBJ2-7; abundance: .; len: 13; v_gene: TRBV12-3/TRBV12-4
CDR3aa: CSVRGTANYGYTF; CDR3nt: TGCAGCGTCCGAGGGACAGCGAACTATGGCTACACCTTC; d_gene: TRBD1; j_gene: TRBJ1-2; abundance: .; len: 13; v_gene: TRBV29-1
CDR3aa: CASSVGTANEKLFF; CDR3nt: TGTGCCAGCAGCGTCGGGACAGCTAATGAAAAACTGTTTTTT; d_gene: TRBD1; j_gene: TRBJ1-4; abundance: .; len: 14; v_gene: TRBV9
CDR3aa: CASSQVAGGVPYGYTF; CDR3nt: TGCGCCAGCAGCCAAGTTGCTGGGGGGGTTCCCTATGGCTACACCTTC; d_gene: .; j_gene: TRBJ1-2; abundance: .; len: 16; v_gene: TRBV4-1
CDR3aa: CASSAGLAAYNEQFF; CDR3nt: TGTGCCAGCAGCGCGGGACTAGCGGCCTACAATGAGCAGTTCTTC; d_gene: TRBD2; j_gene: TRBJ2-1; abundance: once; len: 15; v_gene: TRBV9
CDR3aa: CASSEEGLSGNEQFF; CDR3nt: TGTGCCAGCAGTGAAGAGGGACTAAGCGGGAATGAGCAGTTCTTC; d_gene: TRBD2; j_gene: TRBJ2-1; abundance: .; len: 15; v_gene: TRBV6-4
CDR3aa: CASSKSWTSGSDEQFF; CDR3nt: TGTGCCAGCAGCAAAAGTTGGACTAGCGGGAGCGATGAGCAGTTCTTC; d_gene: TRBD2; j_gene: TRBJ2-1; abundance: .; len: 16; v_gene: TRBV14
CDR3aa: CASSFGTSSREQYF; CDR3nt: TGCGCCAGCAGCTTCGGGACCAGCAGTCGCGAGCAGTACTTC; d_gene: .; j_gene: TRBJ2-7; abundance: few; len: 14; v_gene: TRBV5-1
CDR3aa: CASSLSPTDTQYF; CDR3nt: TGTGCCAGCAGCTTAAGTCCCACAGATACGCAGTATTTT; d_gene: .; j_gene: TRBJ2-3; abundance: .; len: 13; v_gene: TRBV7-2
CDR3aa: CAGGAEKLFF; CDR3nt: TGTGCCGGGGGCGCAGAAAAACTGTTTTTT; d_gene: .; j_gene: TRBJ1-4; abundance: .; len: 10; v_gene: TRBV28
CDR3aa: CASSLALAGTDTQYF; CDR3nt: TGTGCCAGCAGCTTAGCGCTAGCTGGGACAGATACGCAGTATTTT; d_gene: .; j_gene: TRBJ2-3; abundance: .; len: 15; v_gene: TRBV7-2
CDR3aa: CSAADRDLYTF; CDR3nt: TGCAGCGCCGCGGACAGGGACCTTTACACCTTC; d_gene: TRBD1; j_gene: TRBJ1-2; abundance: .; len: 11; v_gene: TRBV29-1
CDR3aa: CASSLGRNLAKNIQYF; CDR3nt: TGTGCCAGCAGTTTGGGGAGGAATCTAGCCAAAAACATTCAGTACTTC; d_gene: .; j_gene: TRBJ2-4; abundance: .; len: 16; v_gene: TRBV27
CDR3aa: CASSPGAPHVLTF; CDR3nt: TGTGCCAGCAGCCCAGGAGCCCCCCACGTCCTGACTTTC; d_gene: .; j_gene: TRBJ2-6; abundance: .; len: 13; v_gene: TRBV7-3
CDR3aa: CASSQPSDREGSGNTIYF; CDR3nt: TGCGCCAGCAGTCAACCCTCGGACAGGGAAGGCTCTGGAAACACCATATATTTT; d_gene: TRBD1; j_gene: TRBJ1-3; abundance: .; len: 18; v_gene: TRBV23-1
CDR3aa: CASSYSDTIYF; CDR3nt: TGTGCCAGCTCCTACTCAGACACCATATATTTT; d_gene: .; j_gene: TRBJ1-3; abundance: .; len: 11; v_gene: TRBV18
CDR3aa: CASSAPQAPASGANVLTF; CDR3nt: TGTGCCAGCAGCGCCCCTCAGGCGCCGGCCTCTGGGGCCAACGTCCTGACTTTC; d_gene: .; j_gene: TRBJ2-6; abundance: .; len: 18; v_gene: TRBV9
CDR3aa: CAWRQGGGQPQHF; CDR3nt: TGTGCCTGGAGACAGGGGGGCGGTCAGCCCCAGCATTTT; d_gene: TRBD1; j_gene: TRBJ1-5; abundance: .; len: 13; v_gene: TRBV30